Presented here are 24 T cell receptor beta chains from one specimen sequenced in a study of Ad26.COV2.S vaccination and SARS-CoV-2 variants. Treatment here: approximately 18 received Ad26.COV2.S at low or high dose, single or two shots; a few received placebo; per-sample allocation not given. Specimen acquisition occurred on day 63 following the initial vaccine or placebo injection. The data were produced by immunoSEQ multiplex PCR, yet TCRdb's version contains in-frame clones alone and is incomplete. Among about 350,000 clones listed, 75% to 90% were seen once. The specimen comprised peripheral blood, sampled in a trial of Ad26.COV2.S vaccine versus placebo. These TCRs come from a person aged 18-65 years who received the Ad26.COV2.S COVID-19 vaccine or a placebo.

The chain uses TRBV7-9 and TRBJ1-1; D not certain. The CDR3 is made up of 17 amino acids. The V gene lost 2 bases and the J gene lost 4 bases, with 20 bases spanning the gap. The germline V gene encodes CDR1 SEHNR and CDR2 FQNEAQ (reference sequence). CDR3 sequence: CASSLYTDSLRGTEAFF. CDR3 in DNA: TGTGCCAGCAGCTTATACACTGACTCCCTGAGAGGCACTGAAGCTTTCTTT. Variable domain in full (rest from reference TRBV7-9 and TRBJ1-1): DTGVSQNPRHKITKRGQNVTFRCDPISEHNRLYWYRQTLGQGPEFLTYFQNEAQLEKSRLLSDRFSAERPKGSFSTLEIQRTEQGDSAMYLCASSLYTDSLRGTEAFFGQGTRLTVV.

This sequence joins TRBV28 and TRBJ1-6; perhaps TRBD1 as D (5 bases). The V gene's germline CDR1 is MDHEN and CDR2 SYDVKM. With 6 bases removed from V and 7 bases from J, the gap between germline ends came to 16 bases. The CDR3 loop spans 15 amino acids. The CDR3 region has the DNA TGTGCCAGCAGGGGCGGCAGGGCTCTGAATTCACCCCTCCACTTT. This gives the protein CASRGGRALNSPLHF. The whole variable domain, filled in from reference TRBV28 and TRBJ1-6, reads DVKVTQSSRYLVKRTGEKVFLECVQDMDHENMFWYRQDPGLGLRLIYFSYDVKMKEKGDIPEGYSVSREKKERFSLILESASTNQTSMYLCASRGGRALNSPLHFGNGTRLTVT.

The chain joins TRBV12-3 or TRBV12-4 to TRBJ1-2; D is uncertain. The V and J ends lost 4 bases and 10 bases respectively, with 10 bases between them. The CDR3 extends over 11 amino acids. CDR3 sequence (DNA): TGTGCCAGCAGTTCCGGTGGAGCCTACACCTTC. Amino acids: CASSSGGAYTF.

The genes are TRBV19 and TRBJ2-5; no clear D. From germline, CDR1 is LNHDA and CDR2 SQIVND (reference sequence). The CDR3 covers 15 residues. Trimming shortened V by 1 base and J by 2 bases, and 11 bases separated the two germline ends. CDR3 coding DNA: TGTGCCAGTAGTATAGGCCCGGGTCGGCAAGAGACCCAGTACTTC. Protein sequence: CASSIGPGRQETQYF.

The V and J genes are TRBV4-1 and TRBJ1-2, with 8 bases that match TRBD1. This CDR3 has 15 residues. Germline V gives CDR1 MGHRA, CDR2 YSYEKL. Unmatched junction bases numbered 13, after V lost 4 bases and J lost 9 bases. The CDR3 loop is CASSLGQTGAGRYTF. As DNA, the CDR3 is TGCGCCAGCAGCCTGGGGCAGACAGGGGCAGGACGCTACACCTTC.

The rearrangement joins TRBV5-4 to TRBJ2-5; 9 positions agree with TRBD2. V lost 4 bases to trimming and J lost 1 base; unmatched junction nucleotides: 8. Looked up from germline, CDR1 is SGHNT and CDR2 is YYREEE (reference sequence). The CDR3 sequence is 16 residues long. CDR3 sequence reads: CASSPPGGRAQETQYF. The CDR3 DNA is TGTGCCAGCAGCCCACCGGGCGGGAGGGCCCAAGAGACCCAGTACTTC.

Here the CDR3 reads CASSQGQPLTGELFF. The CDR3 DNA is TGTGCCAGCAGCCAGGGCCAGCCCCTCACCGGGGAGCTGTTTTTT. V gene TRBV21-1 combines with J gene TRBJ2-2; the table assigns TRBD1, which was not confirmed against the DNA. TRBV21-1 is described as a pseudogene. The CDR3 has 15 amino acids.

The CDR3 coding sequence is TGTGCCAGCTCCCTAAGGACAGGGGCTTACGAGCAGTACTTC. Its translation: CASSLRTGAYEQYF. V is TRBV18 and J is TRBJ2-7, with TRBD1 matching over 9 bases. The germline V gene has CDR1 KGHSH and CDR2 LQKENI. This CDR3 contains 14 residues. V lost 6 bases, J lost 4 bases, and 7 bases stayed unmatched.

The chain recombines TRBV7-6 with TRBJ2-2; 9 positions match TRBD1. The CDR3 spans 14 residues. The V and J ends lost 5 bases and 3 bases, in that order; junction bases with no gene match: 1. Germline V lookup: CDR1 SGHVS, CDR2 FNYEAQ. The CDR3 sequence is CASSGQGHTGELFF. The DNA of the CDR3 is TGTGCCAGCAGCGGACAGGGGCACACCGGGGAGCTGTTTTTT.

This sequence joins TRBV28 and TRBJ2-7; D is unresolved. Looked up from germline, CDR1 is MDHEN and CDR2 is SYDVKM. The CDR3 consists of 13 residues. V was shortened by 10 bases and J by 3 bases, with 16 bases between the two germline ends. The CDR3 DNA reads TGTGCCACCCCGCAGGTATGCCGCTACGAGCAGTACTTC. Encoded protein: CATPQVCRYEQYF.

This clone is a singleton in its sample. CDR3 nucleotide sequence: TGTGCCAGTATTGTTTCGGGGGCCGGAAACACCATATATTTT. It codes for CASIVSGAGNTIYF. This chain links TRBV28 with TRBJ1-3; D might be TRBD1 (6 bases). Germline CDR1 is MDHEN and CDR2 is SYDVKM. V was clipped by 9 bases and J by 4 bases, with 16 bases between them. This CDR3 spans 14 amino acids. Based on the CDR3 plus reference TRBV28 and TRBJ1-3, the full variable domain is DVKVTQSSRYLVKRTGEKVFLECVQDMDHENMFWYRQDPGLGLRLIYFSYDVKMKEKGDIPEGYSVSREKKERFSLILESASTNQTSMYLCASIVSGAGNTIYFGEGSWLTVV.

The rearrangement uses TRBV27 and TRBJ2-2; 7 bases line up with TRBD2. Germline V CDR1 and CDR2: MNHEY, SMNVEV (reference sequence). After removal of 7 bases from V and 0 bases from J, the junction contained 8 bases not matched to a gene. There are 16 residues in the CDR3. CDR3 sequence reads: CASTPRAGANTGELFF. The CDR3 bases are TGTGCCAGCACTCCACGGGCGGGAGCGAACACCGGGGAGCTGTTTTTT.

The chain is built from TRBV2 and TRBJ1-1, with a weak D call TRBD1 (5 bases). In germline, CDR1 is SNHLY, CDR2 FYNNEI. This CDR3 is 14 amino acids long. Trimming pared 8 bases from V and 1 base from J, leaving 14 bases between. This chain's CDR3 is CASGDWGRNTEAFF. The CDR3 nucleotides are TGTGCCAGCGGGGATTGGGGCCGGAACACTGAAGCTTTCTTT.

CDR3 in DNA: TGTGCCAGCAGCCCGATTGGGACAGGGTTGGCCGGGGAGCTGTTTTTT. Protein: CASSPIGTGLAGELFF. The chain combines TRBV7-2 with TRBJ2-2, with 9 bases identical to TRBD1. Per germline, CDR1 SGHTA and CDR2 FQGNSA. The ends lost 5 bases at V and 6 bases at J; junction bases unmatched: 10. The length of the CDR3 is 16 residues.

The V gene is TRBV5-1, the J gene TRBJ2-3, with 8 bases lining up with TRBD1. The CDR3 sequence is 15 residues long. CDR1 and CDR2 from the germline V gene are SGHRS and YFSETQ. J lost 0 bases, V lost 7 bases, and 7 bases had no gene match. The CDR3 protein is CASHPGGPSTDTQYF. The CDR3 bases are TGCGCCAGCCACCCAGGGGGCCCGAGCACAGATACGCAGTATTTT.

CDR3 sequence: CASSFARNLSPQHF. For the CDR3, the DNA is TGTGCCAGCAGTTTCGCAAGGAACCTCAGCCCCCAGCATTTT. This chain links TRBV6-2 or TRBV6-3 with TRBJ1-5; D is uncertain. Trimming cost V 4 bases and J 10 bases, with 17 bases left between them. The germline V gene has CDR1 MNHEY and CDR2 SVGEGT. The CDR3 extends over 14 amino acids.

This clone was observed a few times. This chain connects TRBV19 to TRBJ2-6, with a weak D call TRBD1 (5 bases). This CDR3 comprises 18 residues. The V end lost 7 bases, the J end lost 1 base, and 20 bases lay between the germline ends. The germline gives CDR1 LNHDA, CDR2 SQIVND (reference sequence). CDR3 in amino acids: CASKGLRGGRSGANVLTF. The CDR3 region has the DNA TGTGCCAGTAAGGGCCTAAGGGGTGGCAGGTCTGGGGCCAACGTCCTGACTTTC.

The chain recombines TRBV7-2 with TRBJ1-3, with 8 bases aligning to TRBD1. This CDR3 is 15 amino acids long. Germline V gene lookup returns CDR1 SGHTA and CDR2 FQGNSA. J lost 1 base, V lost 5 bases, and 4 bases had no gene match. The CDR3 loop reads CASSTRDRSGNTIYF. The CDR3 DNA follows: TGTGCCAGCAGCACAAGGGACAGGTCTGGAAACACCATATATTTT.

CDR3 sequence: CASSLEVRKNTEAFF. As DNA, the CDR3 is TGCGCCAGCAGCTTGGAAGTCAGGAAGAACACTGAAGCTTTCTTT. V is TRBV5-1 and J is TRBJ1-1, with no clear D. Germline-derived CDR1 and CDR2 are SGHRS and YFSETQ. The germline V and J ends were trimmed by 0 bases and 1 base, with 10 bases remaining between them. The CDR3 is made up of 15 amino acids.

There are a few counts of this clone. The chain recombines TRBV9 with TRBJ2-3, with D perhaps matching TRBD2 (6 bases). The CDR3 has 14 amino acids. Germline assignment: CDR1 SGDLS and CDR2 YYNGEE. V lost 4 bases to trimming and J lost 4 bases, with 13 bases between them. CDR3 sequence: CASSPGLQADTQYF. The CDR3 DNA reads as TGTGCCAGCAGCCCGGGACTTCAGGCAGATACGCAGTATTTT.

The chain employs TRBV4-1 and TRBJ2-6; 9 positions match TRBD1. The length of the CDR3 is 18 residues. V lost 2 bases and J lost 4; bases outside the gene matches: 9. Germline values: CDR1 MGHRA, CDR2 YSYEKL. Written as DNA, the CDR3 is TGCGCCAGCAGCCAACTTCCCGGGACAGGGACCGGGGCCAACGTCCTGACTTTC. This encodes CASSQLPGTGTGANVLTF.

In this sample, this clone turned up once. The chain carries TRBV19 and TRBJ2-3; D is undetermined. Trimming left V 0 bases short and J 4 bases short, with 14 bases between. The CDR3 is 16 residues long. CDR1 and CDR2 from the germline V gene are LNHDA and SQIVND (reference sequence). CDR3 in DNA: TGTGCCAGTAGTATAGACCCGACTCGCGACGCAGATACGCAGTATTTT. It encodes CASSIDPTRDADTQYF.

The V call is TRBV19, the J call TRBJ1-4; D is perhaps TRBD1 (5 bases). Germline V gives CDR1 LNHDA, CDR2 SQIVND (reference sequence). This CDR3 region has 16 residues. Trimming removed 5 bases at V and 0 bases at J, with 13 bases between. The DNA for the CDR3 is TGTGCCAGTAGTTCCCCTGGACACTCAACTAATGAAAAACTGTTTTTT. As protein: CASSSPGHSTNEKLFF.

The chain carries TRBV7-9 and TRBJ1-1; a possible D gene is TRBD1 (6 bases). With 1 base removed from V and 6 bases from J, the gap between germline ends came to 15 bases. Germline-derived CDR1 and CDR2 are SEHNR and FQNEAQ (reference sequence). CDR3 length equals 15 residues. In nucleotides, the CDR3 is TGTGCCAGCAGCTTAGGTAGGGGGATTGAGGCTGAAGCTTTCTTT. Protein: CASSLGRGIEAEAFF.